This T cell receptor beta chain was captured in a study of T cell responses to AZD1222 COVID-19 vaccine. Points on this clone: Its antigen is still unknown.

Only in-frame clones appear in the TCRdb table, and some are missing; sequencing was by immunoSEQ multiplex PCR. The table includes 110,000 to 150,000 clones, approximately 91% detected once. Second-dose groups at about 4 or about 12 weeks were pooled. General study results and limits: Spike was spanned by vaccine-associated CD4 TCRs, with dominance at 160-218 and 743-854.

Germline CDR1 DFQATT, CDR2 SNEGSKA (reference sequence). This CDR3 contains 18 residues. J lost 6 bases, V lost 3 bases, and 15 bases had no gene match. Sequenced here: peripheral blood, sampled 28 days after the second AZD1222 dose. V gene TRBV20-1 combines with J gene TRBJ2-1; TRBD2 aligns across 12 bases. This TCR came from an adult who received the AZD1222 COVID-19 vaccine. The CDR3 DNA is TGCAGTGCTAGTGGGACTAGCGGGTTAACGGGAGTGGGCAATGAGCAGTTCTTC. This sequence encodes CSASGTSGLTGVGNEQFF.